This T cell receptor (beta chain) was sequenced for a study of CD4 and CD8 cells across lung adenocarcinoma regions. From germline, CDR1 is MGHDK and CDR2 SYGVNS. This CDR3 is 16 amino acids long. Trimming removed 8 bases at V and 1 base at J, with 18 bases between. A single record per CDR3 protein comes from TCRdb applying MiXCR to the PCR reads. The profile shows some 8,800 distinct CDR3 sequences, approximately 49% of them singletons. The sequencing input was CD4+ T cells from the margin of a lung tumor. This rearrangement joins TRBV25-1 to TRBJ2-1; D may be TRBD2 (6 bases). The clonotype comes from a male donor with lung adenocarcinoma. The CD4 and CD8 labels of this study may be unreliable. CDR3 in amino acids: CASSYAGLGSYNEQFF. The CDR3 region has the DNA TGTGCCAGCTCGTATGCGGGGCTCGGATCCTACAATGAGCAGTTCTTC.